The 29 T cell receptor beta chains below come from one sample, sequenced in a study of identical twins. TCRdb reprocessed the 5' RACE reads with MiXCR, giving one entry per CDR3 protein. The repertoire includes 1,800,000 or so distinct CDR3 sequences, roughly a third of them detected once, and 0.27% sits in the top ten. Material: cord blood. The receptors shown here come from a newborn girl in good health.

The chain carries TRBV18 and TRBJ2-7; D not resolved. This CDR3 comprises 14 residues. CDR1 is KGHSH and CDR2 is LQKENI in the germline V gene. Trimming shortened V by 3 bases and J by 5 bases, and 14 bases separated the two germline ends. In nucleotides, the CDR3 is TGTGCCAGCTCACCCCCGGGCACTCGGGACGAGCAGTACTTC. Translating it yields CASSPPGTRDEQYF.

This clonotype appeared many times. This chain links TRBV6-5 with TRBJ2-5; D might be TRBD1 or TRBD2, each matching 5 bases. V lost 0 bases and J 1 base, leaving 18 bases between the germline ends. The CDR3 spans 18 residues. CDR1 and CDR2 from the germline V gene are MNHEY and SVGAGI. CDR3 DNA: TGTGCCAGCAGTTACTCGATGGGGCGGCTAGCTTCCCAAGAGACCCAGTACTTC. Its protein product is CASSYSMGRLASQETQYF.

This clonotype has a count of ten or more. This chain connects TRBV29-1 to TRBJ2-3; D is unclear. Per the germline V gene, CDR1 is SQVTM and CDR2 is ANQGSEA. The CDR3 runs to 13 residues. V was cut by 7 bases and J by 2 bases, with 13 bases left in between. The chain's CDR3 is CSGMRTATDTQYF. The CDR3 DNA reads as TGCAGCGGAATGCGAACGGCCACAGATACGCAGTATTTT.

The V and J genes are TRBV5-1 and TRBJ2-1; D is unresolved. The DNA end is a closer match to TRBJ2-7, so the J assignment may be wrong. CDR1 SGHRS and CDR2 YFSETQ come from the germline V gene. CDR3 length: 15 residues. Here the CDR3 reads CASGPSSSSYNEQYF. The DNA for the CDR3 is TGCGCCAGCGGTCCCAGCTCGAGCTCCTACAATGAGCAGTACTTC.

This clonotype was seen a few times. This chain uses TRBV29-1 with TRBJ1-1, with a possible D match to TRBD1 (5 bases). The V gene's germline CDR1 is SQVTM and CDR2 ANQGSEA. The V end lost 1 base, the J end lost 4 bases, and 10 bases lay between the germline ends. The CDR3 has 13 amino acids. Here the CDR3 DNA reads TGCAGCGTTGAAGGGGAAAGGGGCACTGAAGCTTTCTTT. Translating it yields CSVEGERGTEAFF.

On this clonotype: One end of the junction does not line up with germline, which may come from a read error. The V call is TRBV7-7, the J call TRBJ2-2, with TRBD2 identical over 11 bases. Germline-derived CDR1 and CDR2 are SSHAT and FNYEAQ (reference sequence). The CDR3 is made up of 18 amino acids. This chain's CDR3 is CASSRYKLAGEGTGELFF. The CDR3 DNA reads TGTGCTAGCAGCCGTTACAAACTAGCGGGAGAGGGAACCGGGGAGCTGTTTTTT.

The chain combines TRBV5-1 with TRBJ1-5; D is ambiguous. The CDR3 is 14 residues long. With 5 bases removed from V and 1 base from J, the gap between germline ends came to 10 bases. Germline V gene lookup returns CDR1 SGHRS and CDR2 YFSETQ. The CDR3 loop is CASREGLSNQPQHF. CDR3 bases: TGCGCCAGCAGGGAAGGACTAAGCAATCAGCCCCAGCATTTT.

The genes are TRBV20-1 and TRBJ2-5; 7 positions match TRBD2. CDR1 and CDR2 from the germline V gene are DFQATT and SNEGSKA (reference sequence). V was clipped by 5 bases and J by 4 bases; unmatched bases: 7. The CDR3 runs 13 residues. For the CDR3, the DNA is TGCAGTGCTCCCCGGACTAGATTAGAGACCCAGTACTTC. Translated: CSAPRTRLETQYF.

This clonotype appeared a single time. J is TRBJ2-4 and V is TRBV20-1; 7 bases match TRBD1. Germline lookup yields CDR1 DFQATT and CDR2 SNEGSKA (reference sequence). This CDR3 spans 14 amino acids. The V gene end was trimmed by 0 bases and the J gene end by 4 bases; junction bases not matched to a gene: 3. The CDR3 here is CSAREAQGKNIQYF. As DNA, the CDR3 is TGCAGTGCTAGAGAAGCACAGGGGAAAAACATTCAGTACTTC.

The chain couples TRBV21-1 to TRBJ2-7; the table's TRBD2 call for D was not verified on the DNA. TRBV21-1 is reported as a pseudogene. This CDR3 comprises 15 residues. The CDR3 here is CARLGRRGLYYEQYF. In DNA form, the CDR3 reads TGTGCCAGGTTGGGTCGGCGGGGACTCTATTACGAGCAGTACTTC.

This clonotype was seen more than once but under ten times. This chain joins TRBV7-9 and TRBJ2-2; possible D gene TRBD2, 6 bases. Trimming cost V 6 bases and J 3 bases, with 17 bases left between them. Germline V lookup: CDR1 SEHNR, CDR2 FQNEAQ (reference sequence). CDR3 length: 16 residues. The chain's CDR3 is CASSQWRARDTGELFF. The CDR3 nucleotides are TGTGCCAGCAGTCAATGGAGGGCCAGGGACACCGGGGAGCTGTTTTTT.

This clonotype was found a few times. The V and J genes are TRBV27 and TRBJ2-3; no clear D gene. The CDR3 is made up of 14 amino acids. Germline assignment: CDR1 MNHEY and CDR2 SMNVEV (reference sequence). Trimming stripped 2 bases from V and 9 bases from J, with 15 bases between. The CDR3 is CASSLGPLTLTQYF. DNA for the CDR3: TGTGCCAGCAGTTTAGGCCCCCTCACCTTGACGCAGTATTTT.

This clonotype was counted ten times or more. The CDR3 is CSATGVINEQYF. The CDR3 DNA reads TGCAGCGCGACAGGGGTAATTAACGAGCAGTACTTC. The chain recombines TRBV29-1 with TRBJ2-5; 8 bases are shared with TRBD1. The J call could be wrong; TRBJ2-7 is a better fit for the DNA end. In germline, CDR1 is SQVTM, CDR2 ANQGSEA. The CDR3 is made up of 12 amino acids.

V and J are TRBV4-1 and TRBJ2-7; 8 bases are a match to TRBD2. The CDR3 loop spans 14 amino acids. The germline V gene has CDR1 MGHRA and CDR2 YSYEKL. Losses at the gene ends were 1 base for V and 10 bases for J; bases not matched to a gene: 9. CDR3 DNA sequence: TGCGCCAGCAGCCAAGTGGGCGGACTAGCTGTTCAGTACTTC. Translating gives CASSQVGGLAVQYF.

The chain carries TRBV3-1 and TRBJ1-4; the D is unclear. This CDR3 region has 15 residues. V lost 0 bases and J lost 4, with 9 bases in between. Germline CDR1 and CDR2: LGHDT and YNNKEL (reference sequence). CDR3 region: CASSQETFLNEKLFF. DNA of the CDR3: TGTGCCAGCAGCCAAGAGACATTCCTTAATGAAAAACTGTTTTTT.

The chain joins TRBV20-1 to TRBJ1-5; the D gene is possibly TRBD1 (5 bases). This CDR3 contains 14 residues. CDR1 and CDR2 (germline): DFQATT, SNEGSKA (reference sequence). V dropped 0 bases and J dropped 2 bases, with 8 bases sitting between them. The CDR3: CSARDGGGNQPQHF. The CDR3 DNA reads TGCAGTGCTAGAGATGGAGGGGGCAATCAGCCCCAGCATTTT.

This clonotype was found a few times. The chain links TRBV5-1 to TRBJ2-3; D is perhaps TRBD2 (6 bases). The CDR3 spans 16 residues. Germline CDR1 is SGHRS and CDR2 is YFSETQ. Trimming pared 6 bases from V and 4 bases from J, leaving 21 bases between. CDR3 nucleotide sequence: TGCGCCAGCAAGTGGGGCGGAGTCGGGAGCCCAGATACGCAGTATTTT. Protein sequence: CASKWGGVGSPDTQYF.

This clonotype was seen a few times. The CDR3 DNA sequence: TGCAGTGCTATGGGACAGAAAGACTACGAGCAGTACTTC. Residues: CSAMGQKDYEQYF. The rearrangement uses TRBV20-1 and TRBJ2-7; 7 bases map to TRBD1. The germline V gene has CDR1 DFQATT and CDR2 SNEGSKA (reference sequence). Germline trimming cut 4 bases from V and 3 bases from J; bases unmatched to any gene: 6. The CDR3 spans 13 residues.

The V and J genes are TRBV4-1 and TRBJ2-7, with 9 positions matching TRBD2. Germline assignment: CDR1 MGHRA and CDR2 YSYEKL. The CDR3 has 18 amino acids. The ends lost 1 base at V and 1 base at J; junction bases unmatched: 11. The DNA for the CDR3 is TGCGCCAGCAGCCAAGTAGAGGTAGCGGGGGAACTATCCTACGAGCAGTACTTC. The encoded protein is CASSQVEVAGELSYEQYF.

The J gene is TRBJ1-2, the V gene TRBV20-1, with D possibly being TRBD1 (6 bases). Germline CDR1 reads DFQATT; CDR2 reads SNEGSKA (reference sequence). V lost 7 bases and J 0 bases, leaving 15 bases between the germline ends. CDR3 length: 14 amino acids. CDR3 sequence reads: CSDANREANYGYTF. As DNA, the CDR3 is TGCAGTGACGCGAACAGGGAAGCTAACTATGGCTACACCTTC.

In its sample, this clonotype was seen a few times. The chain links TRBV5-5 to TRBJ1-1; D not certain. CDR3 length: 15 residues. V was shortened by 4 bases and J by 5 bases, with 18 bases between the two germline ends. Per the germline V gene, CDR1 is SGHKS and CDR2 is YYEKEE (reference sequence). The CDR3 sequence is CASSPGVSMRTEAFF. The CDR3 DNA sequence: TGTGCCAGCAGCCCTGGGGTCAGTATGAGGACTGAAGCTTTCTTT.

V gene TRBV10-3 combines with J gene TRBJ1-2; D gene ambiguous. Trimming took off 11 bases at V and 6 bases at J, with 16 bases between the two ends. The germline V gene has CDR1 ENHRY and CDR2 SYGVKD. This CDR3 has 12 amino acids. CDR3 sequence reads: CAPEMFGNGYTF. In DNA, the CDR3 is TGTGCCCCGGAAATGTTCGGCAATGGCTACACCTTC.

The V call is TRBV7-9, the J call TRBJ2-3, with a weak D call TRBD2 (5 bases). V was cut by 2 bases and J by 2 bases, with 11 bases left in between. The CDR3 loop spans 15 amino acids. The germline CDR1 and CDR2 sequences are SEHNR and FQNEAQ (reference sequence). The CDR3 region has the DNA TGTGCCAGCAGCTTACTGGACTCACCCACAGATACGCAGTATTTT. The encoded protein is CASSLLDSPTDTQYF.

This chain connects TRBV12-3 or TRBV12-4 to TRBJ2-1; 8 nucleotides align to TRBD2. With V trimmed by 2 bases and J by 9 bases, 6 bases remained unmatched. The CDR3 length is 14 residues. CDR3 loop: CASSLTGGPGEQFF. The CDR3 DNA follows: TGTGCCAGCAGTTTAACGGGAGGGCCGGGTGAGCAGTTCTTC.

The rearrangement uses TRBV29-1 and TRBJ1-2, with TRBD1 identical over 7 bases. The CDR3 is 12 amino acids. CDR1 is SQVTM and CDR2 is ANQGSEA in the germline V gene. V lost 8 bases and J lost 8; bases outside the gene matches: 11. CDR3 region: CSSRGTVGGYTF. The CDR3 DNA reads as TGCAGCTCACGCGGGACAGTAGGCGGCTACACCTTC.

This chain links TRBV4-1 with TRBJ1-1; D is undetermined. Trimming stripped 2 bases from V and 1 base from J, with 8 bases between. The CDR3 has 14 residues. Germline-derived CDR1 and CDR2 are MGHRA and YSYEKL. CDR3 nucleotide sequence: TGCGCCAGCAGCCAACGGACTCGGAACACTGAAGCTTTCTTT. Translated: CASSQRTRNTEAFF.

The V gene is TRBV11-1, the J gene TRBJ2-3; D is uncertain. Germline V gene data show CDR1 as SGHAT and CDR2 as FQDESV (reference sequence). The CDR3 spans 14 residues. V lost 0 bases and J lost 4, with 8 bases in between. CDR3 bases: TGTGCCAGCAGCTTAGCCCCCACAGCAGATACGCAGTATTTT. Its protein is CASSLAPTADTQYF.

This clonotype was detected only a few times. V usage is TRBV3-1 and J usage is TRBJ2-7, with no clear D. Germline CDR1 is LGHDT and CDR2 is YNNKEL (reference sequence). The CDR3 covers 15 residues. V lost 1 base and J lost 10, with 20 bases in between. This CDR3 is CASSQASRDRSTQYF. CDR3 sequence (DNA): TGTGCCAGCAGCCAAGCTAGTCGCGATCGGTCTACCCAGTACTTC.

In DNA form, the CDR3 reads TGCGCCAGCAGCCACCGGGGGGAATACAATGAGCAGTACTTC. Its protein is CASSHRGEYNEQYF. The chain recombines TRBV4-1 with TRBJ2-1, with 7 bases that match TRBD2. The J call may not be correct, given that the DNA end is closer to TRBJ2-7. This CDR3 is 14 amino acids long. CDR1 and CDR2 from the germline V gene are MGHRA and YSYEKL.